This T cell receptor (beta chain) was captured by sequencing in a study of T cell responses to AZD1222 COVID-19 vaccine. With regard to this clone: The antigen remains unidentified.

Study-wide points: The donor cohort was predominantly white British with a female majority, and clonal diversity may have been underestimated. Recipients of AZD1222 seropositive at baseline numbered only five or six. Sampled repertoires all dated from after the peak T cell response.

The CDR3 loop spans 14 amino acids. Germline V CDR1 and CDR2: MNHNY, SVGAGI (reference sequence). V dropped 5 bases and J dropped 2 bases, with 10 bases sitting between them. Sequenced by immunoSEQ multiplex PCR; TCRdb stores in-frame clones only, minus some. The sample yields about 86,000 clones, more than 75% seen once. This clonotype was sampled from an adult in good health. The specimen was peripheral blood, collected on day 0 of AZD1222 vaccination. The chain couples TRBV6-6 to TRBJ1-5; tentatively, D is TRBD1 (5 bases). The CDR3 DNA reads TGTGCCAGCAGTACCGCAGGGCGCAATCAGCCCCAGCATTTT. This codes for CASSTAGRNQPQHF.